A single sample gave rise to the 18 T cell receptor beta chains below, sequenced in a study of T cells in Graves' hyperthyroidism and ophthalmopathy. TCR beta CDR3 region amplification was performed from RNA transcripts. HTBI primers drove first-round RT-PCR of the TCR CDR3. MiXCR, run by TCRdb on the multiplex PCR reads, gives a single entry per CDR3 protein. The repertoire includes about 500,000 distinct CDR3 sequences, about an eighth of them detected once, and less than 20% sits in the top ten. Sample: blood. The receptors were gathered from a woman between 18 and 30 years old with Graves' hyperthyroidism.

J is TRBJ2-7 and V is TRBV30; D unclear. V was pared by 1 base and J by 2 bases, with 12 bases between. CDR3 size: 14 residues. Germline CDR1 is GTSNPN and CDR2 is SVGIG (reference sequence). CDR3 nucleotides: TGTGCCTGGAGTGAGGAGCTGGGGACCTACGAGCAGTACGTC. This encodes CAWSEELGTYEQYV.

This clonotype has at least ten counts. This chain connects TRBV11-2 to TRBJ2-2; D ambiguous. V lost 2 bases and J lost 2, with 9 bases in between. The CDR3 is 15 residues long. In germline, CDR1 is SGHAT, CDR2 FQNNGV. The CDR3 reads CASSLSPINTGELFF. The DNA of the CDR3 is TGTGCCAGCAGCTTAAGTCCTATTAACACCGGGGAGCTGTTTTTT.

This clonotype was detected only a few times. The genes are TRBV12-3 or TRBV12-4 and TRBJ2-1, with a tentative D call TRBD2 (5 bases). The CDR3 loop spans 16 amino acids. Trimming removed 7 bases from V and 7 bases from J, with 23 bases in between. CDR3: CASTTLPRDTFNEQFF. Written as DNA, the CDR3 is TGTGCCAGCACCACGTTGCCCCGGGATACTTTTAATGAGCAGTTCTTC.

This clonotype was counted at least ten times. V is TRBV11-2 and J is TRBJ2-1, with D hard to call. This CDR3 is built from 16 residues. Trimming stripped 5 bases from V and 2 bases from J, with 16 bases between. Germline CDR1 is SGHAT and CDR2 is FQNNGV. The chain's CDR3 is CASSTPPLVTYNEQFF. For the CDR3, the DNA is TGTGCCAGCAGCACCCCGCCCTTAGTAACCTACAATGAGCAGTTCTTC.

In this sample, this clonotype turned up many times. The V call is TRBV19, the J call TRBJ1-1; perhaps TRBD1 as D (5 bases). The CDR3 sequence is 13 residues long. CDR1 is LNHDA and CDR2 is SQIVND in the germline V gene (reference sequence). The V and J ends lost 3 bases and 4 bases respectively, with 9 bases between them. The chain's CDR3 is CASSMSGGTEAFF. The CDR3 region has the DNA TGTGCCAGTAGTATGTCGGGGGGCACTGAAGCTTTCTTT.

This clonotype was observed many times. The rearrangement links TRBV2 to TRBJ2-5, with unresolved D. Trimming shortened V by 3 bases and J by 7 bases, and 3 bases separated the two germline ends. Germline V gives CDR1 SNHLY, CDR2 FYNNEI. The CDR3 is 10 residues long. The CDR3 DNA reads TGTGCCAGCAGTGAGGTGACCCAGTACTTC. This encodes CASSEVTQYF.

In this sample, this clonotype turned up a few times. The chain carries TRBV2 and TRBJ2-3; D is unresolved. This CDR3 region has 17 residues. Looked up from germline, CDR1 is SNHLY and CDR2 is FYNNEI. Trimming stripped 3 bases from V and 2 bases from J, with 18 bases between. The CDR3, as DNA: TGTGCCAGCAGTGAGTCCCCCCAGAGAACAACCACAGATACGCAGTATTTT. This translates into CASSESPQRTTTDTQYF.

This clonotype was observed many times. The chain carries TRBV14 and TRBJ1-2, with no clear D. The CDR3 has 17 amino acids. The V end was cut by 6 bases, the J end by 7 bases, with 27 bases between. The germline V gene encodes CDR1 SGHDN and CDR2 FVKESK. DNA for the CDR3: TGTGCCAGCAGTCTACTGAGAGGTGGAACCTCCCCGCGTGGCTACACCTTC. Protein: CASSLLRGGTSPRGYTF.

This clonotype has ten or more counts. J is TRBJ2-1 and V is TRBV7-8; maybe TRBD2 (5 bases). Per germline, CDR1 SGHVS and CDR2 FQNEAQ. With 4 bases removed from V and 5 bases from J, the gap between germline ends came to 6 bases. This CDR3 contains 12 residues. The CDR3 nucleotides are TGTGCCAGCAGCTGGACTGACAATGAGCAGTTCTTC. Translated, it gives CASSWTDNEQFF.

In its sample, this clonotype was seen many times. The chain carries TRBV24-1 and TRBJ1-4; D is undetermined. The V end lost 10 bases, the J end lost 3 bases, and 17 bases lay between the germline ends. CDR3 length: 15 residues. CDR1 KGHDR and CDR2 SFDVKD come from the germline V gene. The CDR3 DNA is TGTGCCACGACCTTCGGGGTTGGAGCTAATGAAAAACTGTTTTTT. Amino acids: CATTFGVGANEKLFF.

This clonotype appeared many times. The J gene is TRBJ1-5, the V gene TRBV9; 8 nucleotides align to TRBD1. The CDR3 extends over 15 amino acids. J gave up 5 bases and V 3 bases, and 7 bases lay outside the gene matches. Germline assignment: CDR1 SGDLS and CDR2 YYNGEE. Here the CDR3 DNA reads TGTGCCAGCAGCGCTCAGGGGGCCGACTATCAGCCCCAGCATTTT. Its translation: CASSAQGADYQPQHF. Drawing the rest from reference TRBV9 and TRBJ1-5, the complete variable domain is DSGVTQTPKHLITATGQRVTLRCSPRSGDLSVYWYQQSLDQGLQFLIQYYNGEERAKGNILERFSAQQFPDLHSELNLSSLELGDSALYFCASSAQGADYQPQHFGDGTRLSIL.

V is TRBV6-1 and J is TRBJ1-4; D is uncertain. Germline CDR1 reads MNHNS; CDR2 reads SASEGT. The V end lost 6 bases, the J end lost 5 bases, and 19 bases lay between the germline ends. This CDR3 region has 16 residues. The CDR3 spells CASRSYSGRRNEKLFF. The CDR3, as DNA: TGTGCCAGCAGGAGCTACTCCGGGAGACGGAATGAAAAACTGTTTTTT.

In this sample, this clonotype turned up many times. The chain uses TRBV27 and TRBJ2-3; tentatively, D is TRBD1 (5 bases). Germline loops: CDR1 MNHEY, CDR2 SMNVEV (reference sequence). CDR3 length: 14 amino acids. With 2 bases removed from V and 4 bases from J, the gap between germline ends came to 10 bases. The CDR3 DNA reads TGTGCCAGCAGTTTACTCAGGGCAGCAGATACGCAGTATTTT. It specifies CASSLLRAADTQYF.

This clonotype occurred many times. The rearrangement uses TRBV19 and TRBJ1-1; D not certain. CDR3 length equals 11 residues. CDR1 is LNHDA and CDR2 is SQIVND in the germline V gene (reference sequence). The V end lost 5 bases, the J end lost 10 bases, and 11 bases lay between the germline ends. CDR3 coding DNA: TGTGCCAGTAGTCCCCACATTGGAGCTTTCTTT. Protein: CASSPHIGAFF.

This clonotype was detected a few times. The chain combines TRBV5-1 with TRBJ2-1; no clear D gene. V was clipped by 1 base and J by 4 bases, with 9 bases between them. The CDR3 length is 14 residues. The germline CDR1 and CDR2 sequences are SGHRS and YFSETQ. CDR3 protein: CASSLYSNYNEQFF. CDR3 DNA: TGCGCCAGCAGCTTGTACTCGAATTACAATGAGCAGTTCTTC.

This rearrangement joins TRBV13 to TRBJ2-7; possibly TRBD1 for D (6 bases). V was clipped by 5 bases and J by 2 bases, with 13 bases between them. Per germline, CDR1 PRHDT and CDR2 FYEKMQ (reference sequence). This CDR3 spans 14 amino acids. The CDR3 nucleotides are TGTGCCAGCAGCCCGGACAGTGGACCCTACGAGCAGTACTTC. Residues: CASSPDSGPYEQYF.

This chain links TRBV5-1 with TRBJ2-7; 8 bases align to TRBD1. The CDR3 has 17 amino acids. After removal of 1 base from V and 0 bases from J, the junction contained 9 bases not matched to a gene. Germline assignment: CDR1 SGHRS and CDR2 YFSETQ. The CDR3 region is CASSLTGGYLFSYEQYF. The DNA for the CDR3 is TGCGCCAGCAGCTTGACAGGGGGGTATCTATTCTCCTACGAGCAGTACTTC.

There are a few counts of this clonotype. This chain links TRBV18 with TRBJ1-1; D perhaps matches TRBD1 (5 bases). Germline assignment: CDR1 KGHSH and CDR2 LQKENI. The CDR3 is 13 amino acids. CDR3 coding DNA: TGTGCTGCTCAAAGGGGTTTGAACACTGAAGCTTTCTTT. It translates to CAAQRGLNTEAFF. Filled out from reference TRBV18 and TRBJ1-1, the complete variable domain reads NAGVMQNPRHLVRRRGQEARLRCSPMKGHSHVYWYRQLPEEGLKFMVYLQKENIIDESGMPKERFSAEFPKEGPSILRIQQVVRGDSAAYFCAAQRGLNTEAFFGQGTRLTVV.